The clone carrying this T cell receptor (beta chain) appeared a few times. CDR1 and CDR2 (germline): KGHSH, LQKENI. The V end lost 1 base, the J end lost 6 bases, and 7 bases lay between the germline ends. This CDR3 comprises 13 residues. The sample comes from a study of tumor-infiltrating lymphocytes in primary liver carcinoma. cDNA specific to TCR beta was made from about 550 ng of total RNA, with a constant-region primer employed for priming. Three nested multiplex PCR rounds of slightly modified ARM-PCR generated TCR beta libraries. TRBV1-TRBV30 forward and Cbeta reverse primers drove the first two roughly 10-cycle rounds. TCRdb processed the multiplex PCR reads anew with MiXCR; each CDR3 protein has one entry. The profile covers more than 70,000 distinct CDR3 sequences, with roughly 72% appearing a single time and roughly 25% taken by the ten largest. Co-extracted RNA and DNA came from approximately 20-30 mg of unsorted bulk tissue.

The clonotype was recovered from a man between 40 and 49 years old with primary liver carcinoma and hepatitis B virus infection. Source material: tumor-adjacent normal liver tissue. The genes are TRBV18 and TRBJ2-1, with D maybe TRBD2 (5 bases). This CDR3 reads CASSPRGGNEQFF. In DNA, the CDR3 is TGTGCCAGCTCACCACGCGGAGGCAATGAGCAGTTCTTC.